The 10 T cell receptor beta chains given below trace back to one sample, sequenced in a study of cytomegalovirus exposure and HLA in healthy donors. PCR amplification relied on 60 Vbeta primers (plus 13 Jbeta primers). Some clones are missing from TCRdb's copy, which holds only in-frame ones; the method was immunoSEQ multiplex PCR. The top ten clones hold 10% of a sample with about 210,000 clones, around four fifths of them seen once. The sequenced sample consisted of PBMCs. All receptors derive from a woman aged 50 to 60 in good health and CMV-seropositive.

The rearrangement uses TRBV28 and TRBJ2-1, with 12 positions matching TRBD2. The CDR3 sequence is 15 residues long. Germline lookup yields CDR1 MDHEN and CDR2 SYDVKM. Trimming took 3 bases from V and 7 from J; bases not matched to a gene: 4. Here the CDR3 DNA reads TGTGCCAGCAGTTTGCTAGCGGGGGGGTTAAATGAGCAGTTCTTC. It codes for CASSLLAGGLNEQFF.

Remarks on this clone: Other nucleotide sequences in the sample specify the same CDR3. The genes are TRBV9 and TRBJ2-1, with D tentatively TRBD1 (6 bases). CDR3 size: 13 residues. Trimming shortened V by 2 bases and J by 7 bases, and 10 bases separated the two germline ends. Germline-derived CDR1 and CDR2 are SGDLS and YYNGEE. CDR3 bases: TGTGCCAGCAGCGTGGACAGATTGAATGAGCAGTTCTTC. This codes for CASSVDRLNEQFF.

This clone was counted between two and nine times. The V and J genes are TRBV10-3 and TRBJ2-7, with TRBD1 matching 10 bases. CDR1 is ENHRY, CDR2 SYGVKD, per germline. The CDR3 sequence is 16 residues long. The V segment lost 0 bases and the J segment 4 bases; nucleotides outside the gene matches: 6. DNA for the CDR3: TGTGCCATCAGTGAGTCCGGGACAGGGGCGGATTACGAGCAGTACTTC. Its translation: CAISESGTGADYEQYF.

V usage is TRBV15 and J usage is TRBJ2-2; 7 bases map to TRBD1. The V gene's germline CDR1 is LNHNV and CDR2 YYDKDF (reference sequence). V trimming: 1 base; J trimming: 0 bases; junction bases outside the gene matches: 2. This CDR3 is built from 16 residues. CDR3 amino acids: CATSRGGTANTGELFF. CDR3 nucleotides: TGTGCCACCAGCAGAGGTGGGACAGCGAACACCGGGGAGCTGTTTTTT. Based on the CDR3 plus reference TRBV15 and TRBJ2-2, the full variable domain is DAMVIQNPRYQVTQFGKPVTLSCSQTLNHNVMYWYQQKSSQAPKLLFHYYDKDFNNEADTPDNFQSRRPNTSFCFLDIRSPGLGDTAMYLCATSRGGTANTGELFFGEGSRLTVL.

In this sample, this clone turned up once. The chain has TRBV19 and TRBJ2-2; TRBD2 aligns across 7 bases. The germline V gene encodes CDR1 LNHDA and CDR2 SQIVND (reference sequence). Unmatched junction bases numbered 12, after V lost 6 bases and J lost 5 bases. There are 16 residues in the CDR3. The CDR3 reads CASSLGLAVRTGELFF. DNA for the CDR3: TGTGCCAGTAGCCTGGGGCTAGCGGTGAGAACCGGGGAGCTGTTTTTT.

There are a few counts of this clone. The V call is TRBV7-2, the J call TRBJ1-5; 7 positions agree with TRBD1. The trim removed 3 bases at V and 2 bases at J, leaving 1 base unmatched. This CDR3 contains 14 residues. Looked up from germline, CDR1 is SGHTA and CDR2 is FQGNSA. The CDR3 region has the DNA TGTGCCAGCAGCTTTCAGGGGGGCAATCAGCCCCAGCATTTT. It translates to CASSFQGGNQPQHF.

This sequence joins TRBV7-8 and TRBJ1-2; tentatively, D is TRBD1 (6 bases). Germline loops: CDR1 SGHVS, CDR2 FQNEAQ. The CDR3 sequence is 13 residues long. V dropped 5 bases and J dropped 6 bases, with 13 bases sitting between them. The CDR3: CASSTGILDGYTF. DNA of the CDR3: TGTGCCAGCAGCACAGGGATTCTCGATGGCTACACCTTC.

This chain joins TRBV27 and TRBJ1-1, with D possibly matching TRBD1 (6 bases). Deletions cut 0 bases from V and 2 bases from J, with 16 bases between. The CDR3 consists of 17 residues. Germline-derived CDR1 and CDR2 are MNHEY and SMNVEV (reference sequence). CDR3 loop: CASSLSTPGHKNTEAFF. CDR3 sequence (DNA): TGTGCCAGCAGTTTATCTACTCCGGGACACAAAAACACTGAAGCTTTCTTT.

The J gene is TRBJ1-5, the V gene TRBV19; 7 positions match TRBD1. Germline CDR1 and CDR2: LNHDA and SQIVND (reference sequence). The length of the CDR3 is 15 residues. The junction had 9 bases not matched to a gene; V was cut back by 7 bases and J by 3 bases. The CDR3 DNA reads TGTGCCAGTAATTTAATGACAGGGTCCAATCAGCCCCAGCATTTT. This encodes CASNLMTGSNQPQHF.

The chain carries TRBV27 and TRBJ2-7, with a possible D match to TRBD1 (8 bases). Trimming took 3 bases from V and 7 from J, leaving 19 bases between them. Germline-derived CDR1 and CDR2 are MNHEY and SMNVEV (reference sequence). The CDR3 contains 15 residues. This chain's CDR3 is CASSFLKTGEGEQYF. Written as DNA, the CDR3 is TGTGCCAGCAGTTTCCTCAAGACAGGGGAGGGGGAGCAGTACTTC.